Below, one T cell receptor beta chain is given with its context. Its antigen remains undetermined. Nothing much larger sits one base from this clone, and base qualities are not available. The data stem from a study of blood T cell repertoires in COVID-19 (dated by TCRdb to the early 2020s). Background on the whole study: The collaborator samples originated in the United States, Italy and Spain and spanned the acute and convalescent phases of COVID-19. Sample metadata almost always included a de-identified subject ID, COVID-19 status, age in years and sex. Samples came from the ongoing ImmuneRACE study (first 160 participants) plus 1,254 subjects from 6 global collaborators. The dataset comprised deeply sampled blood TCRbeta repertoires from subjects exposed to, actively infected with, or recovered from COVID-19. The prospective study material was composed of cDNA or gDNA derived from T cells, B-cell-depleted T cells, or PBMCs. The repertoires were released in a freely available public database intended as a resource for research on the immune response to SARS-CoV-2. Where available, HLA class I and class II types were taken from metadata supplied by the sample provider and were not determined by assay-based typing. Points the paper makes about the study in general: The amount of clinical and demographic metadata varied by source and participant and was provided uncurated.

In the prospective study, participants were roughly 18 to 95 years old, resided in under 30 geographic areas of the United States, and were enrolled through a virtual design. Cohort assignment in the prospective study relied on participant-reported clinical history from a screening survey and a study questionnaire. Exposed participants had been in contact with someone with a PCR-confirmed or clinician-diagnosed COVID-19 case within 2 weeks of study entry. Each participant in the prospective study had whole blood, serum and a nasopharyngeal or oropharyngeal swab collected by mobile phlebotomists. Prospective study participants could optionally give additional blood draws and questionnaires over an approximately two-month period. Prospective study blood samples were shipped either frozen or at room temperature before DNA extraction. TCRbeta CDR3 regions were amplified from genomic DNA using the immunoSEQ Assay, a bias-controlled multiplex PCR. The study's processing was this. Nucleated cell counts per sample were estimated from amplification of reference gene primers within the assay. Sequence reads were collapsed and filtered to measure the absolute abundance of every unique TCRbeta CDR3 rearrangement. For each sample, productive Simpson clonality was calculated as the square root of Simpson's diversity index over productive rearrangements. Held by TCRdb, this immuneACCESS table contains in-frame sequences only and omits some clones. Under half of the omission traces to an unresolved V gene where checked; the cause of the rest is unknown. For V, J and clone size, that table is used; D and trimming come from the DNA. This sample has 250,000 to 300,000 clones in its table, and 80% to 85% of those were observed once. 5% of the sample lies in the top ten.

CDR1 and CDR2 are drawn from the germline V gene: MGHRA, YSYEKL. V lost 3 bases and J lost 2 bases, and the count of bases not matched to a germline gene is 8. Spanning cysteine to phenylalanine, the CDR3 consists of 16 amino acids. Of the read, only the CDR3 DNA is kept; its 48 bases are in frame from base 1. This sequence was found in a man aged 35 to 55 who had been exposed to COVID-19. The sequencing input was PBMCs or T cells enriched from blood (not recorded which). The rearrangement combines TRBV4-1 with TRBJ1-2, with 8 bases matching TRBD1. The nucleotide sequence reads TGCGCCAGCAGCCACCCCAAGACAGGGGACAACTATGGCTACACCTTC. The resulting protein is CASSHPKTGDNYGYTF.